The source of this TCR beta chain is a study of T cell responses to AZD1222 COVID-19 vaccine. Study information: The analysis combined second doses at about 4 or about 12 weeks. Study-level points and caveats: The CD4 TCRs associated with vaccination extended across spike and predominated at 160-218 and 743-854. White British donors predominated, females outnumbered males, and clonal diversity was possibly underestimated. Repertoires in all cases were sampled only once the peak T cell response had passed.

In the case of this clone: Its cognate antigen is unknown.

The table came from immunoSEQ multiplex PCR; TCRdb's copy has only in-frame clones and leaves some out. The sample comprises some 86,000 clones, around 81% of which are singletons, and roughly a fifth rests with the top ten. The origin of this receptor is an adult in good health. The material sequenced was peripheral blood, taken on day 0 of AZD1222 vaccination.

This CDR3 reads CATSDFWDRIGTEAFF. For the CDR3, the DNA is TGTGCCACCAGTGATTTTTGGGACAGGATAGGCACTGAAGCTTTCTTT. The chain combines TRBV24-1 with TRBJ1-1, with 8 bases identical to TRBD1. V shed 1 base, J shed 4 bases, and the junction held 7 bases outside the gene matches. Germline V gives CDR1 KGHDR, CDR2 SFDVKD. CDR3 length: 16 residues.